This entry lists 22 T cell receptor beta chains sequenced from one sample in a study of blood T cell repertoires in COVID-19. Assay used: immunoSEQ multiplex PCR; TCRdb lists only in-frame clones, some missing. The repertoire holds fewer than 65,000 clones, with approximately 79% as singletons. The sample taken for sequencing was peripheral blood. These TCRs come from a man aged 65 to 79 with acute or convalescent COVID-19.

The V call is TRBV4-3, the J call TRBJ2-7; weak D call: TRBD2 (6 bases). CDR1 and CDR2 (germline): LGHNA, YSLEER. CDR3 length equals 15 residues. Deletions cut 1 base from V and 5 bases from J, with 15 bases between. CDR3 sequence reads: CASSQVLAEGHEQYF. The CDR3 DNA reads TGCGCCAGCAGCCAAGTTTTAGCGGAGGGGCACGAGCAGTACTTC.

This rearrangement joins TRBV6-5 to TRBJ1-1; 9 bases agree with TRBD1. V dropped 11 bases and J dropped 4; count of bases not matched to a gene: 8. The CDR3 is 13 amino acids. Germline assignment: CDR1 MNHEY and CDR2 SVGAGI. The CDR3, as DNA: TGTGCCGGACAACAGGGGGCTGGCACTGAAGCTTTCTTT. It encodes CAGQQGAGTEAFF.

This clone turned up a few times. V gene TRBV29-1 combines with J gene TRBJ2-5; TRBD1 matches 7 bases. This CDR3 spans 14 amino acids. Germline loops: CDR1 SQVTM, CDR2 ANQGSEA. The ends lost 5 bases at V and 2 bases at J; junction bases unmatched: 8. CDR3 amino acids: CSVMPGQFQETQYF. In DNA form, the CDR3 reads TGCAGCGTTATGCCGGGACAGTTTCAAGAGACCCAGTACTTC.

This rearrangement joins TRBV20-1 to TRBJ2-7; 8 positions match TRBD2. V shed 3 bases and J 2 bases; nucleotides not matched to a gene: 9. This CDR3 has 15 amino acids. The germline gives CDR1 DFQATT, CDR2 SNEGSKA (reference sequence). CDR3 loop: CSASSSGGNTYEQYF. In nucleotides, the CDR3 is TGCAGTGCTAGTTCAAGCGGGGGTAACACCTACGAGCAGTACTTC.

The chain couples TRBV9 to TRBJ2-6, with 10 bases identical to TRBD2. Germline V CDR1 and CDR2: SGDLS, YYNGEE. The CDR3 loop spans 20 amino acids. V trimming: 0 bases; J trimming: 0 bases; junction bases outside the gene matches: 9. CDR3 sequence reads: CASSVGQREGLFSGANVLTF. The CDR3 bases are TGTGCCAGCAGCGTAGGCCAGCGGGAGGGTTTGTTCTCTGGGGCCAACGTCCTGACTTTC.

This rearrangement joins TRBV5-5 to TRBJ2-7; 11 bases fit TRBD2. The CDR3 loop spans 15 amino acids. V dropped 0 bases and J dropped 2; count of bases not matched to a gene: 1. CDR1 is SGHKS, CDR2 YYEKEE, per germline (reference sequence). The CDR3, as DNA: TGTGCCAGCAGCTTGGGACTAGCGGGACCCTACGAGCAGTACTTC. It codes for CASSLGLAGPYEQYF. The whole variable domain, remainder taken from reference TRBV5-5 and TRBJ2-7, is DAGVTQSPTHLIKTRGQQVTLRCSPISGHKSVSWYQQVLGQGPQFIFQYYEKEERGRGNFPDRFSARQFPNYSSELNVNALLLGDSALYLCASSLGLAGPYEQYFGPGTRLTVT.

V is TRBV9 and J is TRBJ2-1, with a possible D match to TRBD2 (5 bases). This CDR3 contains 15 residues. Per germline, CDR1 SGDLS and CDR2 YYNGEE. Trimming removed 3 bases from V and 8 bases from J, with 18 bases in between. The CDR3 reads CASSGEGLGRDEQFF. The CDR3 nucleotides read TGTGCCAGCAGCGGAGAGGGATTAGGGCGCGATGAGCAGTTCTTC.

The chain links TRBV20-1 to TRBJ2-5; the match to TRBD1 covers 7 bases. Trimming removed 3 bases from V and 1 base from J; junction bases left unmatched: 5. CDR3 size: 14 residues. The germline gives CDR1 DFQATT, CDR2 SNEGSKA (reference sequence). This CDR3 is CSASEGQAQETQYF. CDR3 DNA: TGCAGTGCTAGTGAAGGACAGGCCCAAGAGACCCAGTACTTC.

The chain uses TRBV6-5 and TRBJ1-1, with D perhaps TRBD1 (6 bases). This CDR3 region has 15 residues. From germline, CDR1 is MNHEY and CDR2 SVGAGI. V was cut by 6 bases and J by 5 bases, with 19 bases left in between. The CDR3 DNA reads as TGTGCCAGCAGGGACTACTCGGGGGGGCCTACTGAAGCTTTCTTT. The encoded protein is CASRDYSGGPTEAFF.

Only a few counts were recorded for this clone. The chain recombines TRBV19 with TRBJ1-5, with 7 bases matching TRBD1. The V gene's germline CDR1 is LNHDA and CDR2 SQIVND (reference sequence). V gave up 4 bases and J gave up 7 bases; unmatched junction bases: 10. The CDR3 consists of 15 residues. The CDR3 loop reads CASSTGTELGQPQHF. The CDR3 DNA sequence: TGTGCCAGTAGTACCGGGACAGAGTTGGGACAGCCCCAGCATTTT.

This clone was picked up one time. The genes are TRBV6-5 and TRBJ1-2; perhaps TRBD1 as D (6 bases). The CDR3 spans 15 residues. CDR1 and CDR2 from the germline V gene are MNHEY and SVGAGI. Trimming shortened V by 0 bases and J by 8 bases, and 16 bases separated the two germline ends. The CDR3 nucleotides are TGTGCCAGCAGTTACTCGGGGGGGCCGGGGCACGGCTACACCTTC. Encoded protein: CASSYSGGPGHGYTF.

The chain carries TRBV4-2 and TRBJ2-5; 8 bases match TRBD2. CDR3 size: 15 residues. V trimming: 0 bases; J trimming: 3 bases; junction bases outside the gene matches: 3. Germline V gives CDR1 LGHNA, CDR2 YNFKEQ. The CDR3, as DNA: TGTGCCAGCAGCCAAGAGACGGGGGGGGAAGAGACCCAGTACTTC. Amino acid sequence: CASSQETGGEETQYF.

In this sample, this clone turned up once. The V gene is TRBV7-2, the J gene TRBJ2-6, with 7 bases lining up with TRBD2. CDR1 SGHTA and CDR2 FQGNSA come from the germline V gene. V was pared by 5 bases and J by 4 bases, with 8 bases of the junction left unmatched. The CDR3 extends over 16 amino acids. CDR3 sequence reads: CASSPMGGSGANVLTF. For the CDR3, the DNA is TGTGCCAGCAGCCCAATGGGAGGGTCCGGGGCCAACGTCCTGACTTTC.

The rearrangement uses TRBV7-3 and TRBJ1-1, with 7 bases identical to TRBD1. From germline, CDR1 is SGHTA and CDR2 FQGTGA. The J segment lost 1 base and the V segment lost 5 bases, leaving 16 bases of the junction unmatched. The CDR3 loop spans 18 amino acids. The CDR3 coding sequence is TGTGCCAGCAGCCCAAAGGGGACAGACCTCTGGTGGAACACTGAAGCTTTCTTT. It codes for CASSPKGTDLWWNTEAFF.

V is TRBV18 and J is TRBJ2-2, with D possibly being TRBD2 (6 bases). The CDR3 length is 16 residues. Per the germline V gene, CDR1 is KGHSH and CDR2 is LQKENI. Deletions cut 4 bases from V and 0 bases from J, with 12 bases between. The CDR3: CASSHASDSNTGELFF. The CDR3 bases are TGTGCCAGCTCACACGCTAGCGATTCGAACACCGGGGAGCTGTTTTTT.

The V and J genes are TRBV6-6 and TRBJ2-3, with D perhaps TRBD2 (6 bases). The V gene lost 7 bases and the J gene lost 2 bases, with 16 bases spanning the gap. The germline V gene has CDR1 MNHNY and CDR2 SVGAGI (reference sequence). This CDR3 spans 15 amino acids. CDR3 loop: CASKTDGGATDTQYF. In DNA form, the CDR3 reads TGTGCCAGCAAGACCGACGGAGGGGCCACAGATACGCAGTATTTT.

The chain uses TRBV28 and TRBJ2-7; 8 nucleotides align to TRBD2. CDR1 is MDHEN and CDR2 is SYDVKM in the germline V gene. V gave up 9 bases and J gave up 0 bases; unmatched junction bases: 16. The length of the CDR3 is 17 residues. The CDR3 loop is CASNLFRGGSSSYEQYF. The CDR3 DNA follows: TGTGCCAGTAACCTCTTCCGGGGGGGATCCAGCTCCTACGAGCAGTACTTC. The variable domain in full, with the rest retrieved from reference TRBV28 and TRBJ2-7, is DVKVTQSSRYLVKRTGEKVFLECVQDMDHENMFWYRQDPGLGLRLIYFSYDVKMKEKGDIPEGYSVSREKKERFSLILESASTNQTSMYLCASNLFRGGSSSYEQYFGPGTRLTVT.

The chain joins TRBV27 to TRBJ2-7; 7 nucleotides align to TRBD1. This CDR3 contains 14 residues. The germline V gene encodes CDR1 MNHEY and CDR2 SMNVEV (reference sequence). V was pared by 6 bases and J by 2 bases, with 7 bases of the junction left unmatched. This CDR3 is CASRLDRVPYEQYF. The CDR3 DNA is TGTGCCAGCAGATTAGACAGGGTACCCTACGAGCAGTACTTC.

This clone was recorded once. The chain couples TRBV6-5 to TRBJ2-7; weak D call: TRBD1 (7 bases). CDR3 length: 13 amino acids. Germline lookup yields CDR1 MNHEY and CDR2 SVGAGI. Trimming left V 6 bases short and J 4 bases short, with 13 bases between. The CDR3 here is CASRRQGGYEQYF. Here the CDR3 DNA reads TGTGCCAGCAGACGACAGGGAGGTTACGAGCAGTACTTC.

The chain combines TRBV5-6 with TRBJ2-5; D is perhaps TRBD1 (6 bases). Trimming removed 1 base from V and 4 bases from J, with 14 bases in between. Germline CDR1 SGHDT, CDR2 YYEEEE. The length of the CDR3 is 15 residues. CDR3 sequence (DNA): TGTGCCAGCAGCTTGTTACAGGGTGAAAGAGAGACCCAGTACTTC. Its translation is CASSLLQGERETQYF.

V gene TRBV3-1 (or the pseudogene TRBV3-2) combines with J gene TRBJ2-7; 8 bases agree with TRBD2. The ends lost 1 base at V and 3 bases at J; junction bases unmatched: 8. The germline V gene has CDR1 LGHDT and CDR2 YNNKEL (reference sequence). The CDR3 spans 16 residues. In DNA form, the CDR3 reads TGTGCCAGCAGCCAAGGCCGCACTAGCGGAAACTACGAGCAGTACTTC. It is translated as CASSQGRTSGNYEQYF.

The CDR3 loop reads CASSLDRGWDQPQHF. The CDR3 region has the DNA TGTGCCAGCAGCCTAGACAGGGGTTGGGATCAGCCCCAGCATTTT. This rearrangement joins TRBV6-5 to TRBJ1-5, with TRBD1 identical over 8 bases. The CDR3 length is 15 residues. CDR1 and CDR2 (germline): MNHEY, SVGAGI. With V trimmed by 6 bases and J by 5 bases, 9 bases remained unmatched.